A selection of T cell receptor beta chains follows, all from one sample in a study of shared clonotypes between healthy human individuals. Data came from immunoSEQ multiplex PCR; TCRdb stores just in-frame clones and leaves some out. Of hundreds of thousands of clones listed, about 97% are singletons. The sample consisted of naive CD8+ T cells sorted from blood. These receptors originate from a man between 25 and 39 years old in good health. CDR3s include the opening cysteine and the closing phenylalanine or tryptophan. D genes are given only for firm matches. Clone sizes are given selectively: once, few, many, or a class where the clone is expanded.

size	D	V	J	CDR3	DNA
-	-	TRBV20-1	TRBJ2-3	CSAAYTDTQYF	TGCAGTGCAGCATACACAGATACGCAGTATTTT
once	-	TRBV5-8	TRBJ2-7	CASSLILEDIEQYF	TGTGCCAGCAGCTTGATCCTAGAAGATATCGAGCAGTACTTC
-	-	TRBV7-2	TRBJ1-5	CASSRGNQPQHF	TGTGCCAGCAGCCGGGGCAATCAGCCCCAGCATTTT
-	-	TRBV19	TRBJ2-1	CASSIDYGNSWAYEQFF	TGTGCCAGTAGTATAGATTACGGGAATAGCTGGGCCTATGAGCAGTTCTTC
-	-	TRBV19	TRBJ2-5	CASSITARGAFQGIETQYF	TGTGCCAGTAGTATCACGGCCCGGGGGGCTTTCCAGGGTATAGAGACCCAGTACTTC
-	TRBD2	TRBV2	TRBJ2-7	CASSEQRGRAYEQYF	TGTGCCAGCAGTGAGCAGCGGGGGCGAGCCTACGAGCAGTACTTC
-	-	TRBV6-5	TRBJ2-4	CASSPTLAKNIQYF	TGTGCCAGCAGCCCTACACTAGCCAAAAACATTCAGTACTTC
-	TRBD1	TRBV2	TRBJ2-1	CASTRQGANEQFF	TGTGCCAGCACCAGACAGGGGGCCAATGAGCAGTTCTTC
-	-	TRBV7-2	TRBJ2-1	CASSLSRNEQFF	TGTGCCAGCAGCTTAAGTAGGAATGAGCAGTTCTTC
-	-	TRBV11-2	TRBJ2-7	CASSLNARDSLIGAYEQYF	TGTGCCAGCAGCTTAAACGCCCGGGACTCTCTAATAGGGGCCTACGAGCAGTACTTC
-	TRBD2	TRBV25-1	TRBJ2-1	CASKGLAGGNEQFF	TGTGCCAGCAAGGGACTAGCGGGAGGCAATGAGCAGTTCTTC
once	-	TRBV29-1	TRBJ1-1	CSVVGPPDPALAPEAFF	TGCAGCGTTGTAGGCCCCCCCGACCCCGCCCTGGCCCCTGAAGCTTTCTTT
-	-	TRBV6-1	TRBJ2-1	CASSETARDNLQFF	TGTGCCAGCAGTGAGACGGCACGGGACAATTTGCAGTTCTTC
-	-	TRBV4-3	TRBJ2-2	CASSQDIGSIGFMAGELFF	TGCGCCAGCAGCCAAGATATCGGTTCAATAGGGTTTATGGCCGGGGAGCTGTTTTTT
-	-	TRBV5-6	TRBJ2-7	CASSTSYEQYF	TGTGCCAGCAGCACCTCCTACGAGCAGTACTTC
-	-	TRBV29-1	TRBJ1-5	CSVMDQNQPQHF	TGCAGCGTTATGGACCAAAATCAGCCCCAGCATTTT
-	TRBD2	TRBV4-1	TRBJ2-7	CASSQDGSGRASYEQYF	TGCGCCAGCAGCCAAGACGGTAGCGGGAGAGCGTCCTACGAGCAGTACTTC
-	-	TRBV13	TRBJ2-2	CASSLDGSENTGELFF	TGTGCCAGCAGCTTAGATGGGTCGGAGAACACCGGGGAGCTGTTTTTT
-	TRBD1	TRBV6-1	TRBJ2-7	CASSESWDRRYEQYF	TGTGCCAGCAGTGAATCTTGGGACAGGAGATACGAGCAGTACTTC
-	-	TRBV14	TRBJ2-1	CASSQFGSGRYNEQFF	TGTGCCAGCAGCCAGTTCGGGTCCGGGAGATACAATGAGCAGTTCTTC
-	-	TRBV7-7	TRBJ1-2	CASSFEGTAYGYTF	TGTGCCAGCAGCTTCGAAGGGACGGCCTATGGCTACACCTTC
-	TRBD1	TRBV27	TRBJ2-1	CASSWTGVHNEQFF	TGTGCCAGCAGCTGGACAGGGGTGCACAATGAGCAGTTCTTC
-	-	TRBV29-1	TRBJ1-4	CSVEGLGTNEKLFF	TGCAGCGTTGAAGGGTTGGGAACTAATGAAAAACTGTTTTTT
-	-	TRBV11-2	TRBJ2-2	CASSGLAWGTGELFF	TGTGCCAGCAGTGGGCTAGCGTGGGGTACCGGGGAGCTGTTTTTT
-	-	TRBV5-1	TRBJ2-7	CASSGGSYEQYF	TGCGCCAGCAGCGGGGGCTCCTACGAGCAGTACTTC
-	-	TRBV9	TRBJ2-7	CASSVEGTSEQYF	TGTGCCAGCAGCGTAGAGGGGACCTCGGAGCAGTACTTC
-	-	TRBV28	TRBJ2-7	CASSRRTITYEQYF	TGTGCCAGCAGCCGGAGGACTATAACCTACGAGCAGTACTTC
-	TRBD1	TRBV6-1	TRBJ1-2	CASSDGTGVFSTGYTF	TGTGCCAGCAGTGACGGGACAGGGGTCTTTTCTACCGGCTACACCTTC
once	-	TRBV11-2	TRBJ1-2	CASSWAQYGYTF	TGTGCCAGCAGCTGGGCCCAGTATGGCTACACCTTC
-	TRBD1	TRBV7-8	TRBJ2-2	CASSFPGTGTGKGGELFF	TGTGCCAGCAGCTTCCCAGGTACCGGGACAGGGAAGGGCGGGGAGCTGTTTTTT
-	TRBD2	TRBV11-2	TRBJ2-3	CASSRGLAATDTQYF	TGTGCCAGCAGCCGCGGACTAGCGGCCACAGATACGCAGTATTTT
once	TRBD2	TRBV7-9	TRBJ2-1	CASRASGNNEQFF	TGTGCCAGCAGGGCTAGCGGGAACAATGAGCAGTTCTTC
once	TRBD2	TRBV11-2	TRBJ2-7	CASSRGTSGSYEQYF	TGTGCCAGCAGCAGGGGGACTAGCGGGAGCTACGAGCAGTACTTC
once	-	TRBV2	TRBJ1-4	CASRDSTSNEKLFF	TGTGCCAGCAGGGACAGTACCTCTAATGAAAAACTGTTTTTT
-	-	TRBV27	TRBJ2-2	CASSLTGELFF	TGTGCCAGCAGTTTGACCGGGGAGCTGTTTTTT
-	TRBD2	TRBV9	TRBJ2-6	CASSGLAASSGANVLTF	TGTGCCAGCAGCGGACTAGCGGCTTCCTCTGGGGCCAACGTCCTGACTTTC
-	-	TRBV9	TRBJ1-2	CASSRTSYTF	TGTGCCAGCAGTCGAACGAGCTACACCTTC
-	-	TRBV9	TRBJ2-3	CASSVAGTSTDTQYF	TGTGCCAGCAGCGTAGCCGGGACGAGCACAGATACGCAGTATTTT
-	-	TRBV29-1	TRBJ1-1	CSVESDPQRSTEAFF	TGCAGCGTTGAAAGTGACCCACAGAGGAGCACTGAAGCTTTCTTT
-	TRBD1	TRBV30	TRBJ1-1	CAWSWYRGFTGAFF	TGTGCCTGGAGTTGGTACAGGGGGTTCACTGGAGCTTTCTTT
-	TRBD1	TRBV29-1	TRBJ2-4	CSARTGQKKNIQYF	TGCAGCGCCCGGACAGGGCAGAAAAAAAACATTCAGTACTTC
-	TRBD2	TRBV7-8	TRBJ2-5	CASSPLAGAYIQETQYF	TGTGCCAGCAGCCCCCTAGCGGGAGCGTATATCCAAGAGACCCAGTACTTC
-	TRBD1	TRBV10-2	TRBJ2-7	CASSDVGGYYEQYF	TGCGCCAGCAGTGATGTAGGGGGCTACTACGAGCAGTACTTC
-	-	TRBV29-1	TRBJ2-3	CSVAPRSDTQYF	TGCAGCGTTGCTCCTCGGTCAGATACGCAGTATTTT
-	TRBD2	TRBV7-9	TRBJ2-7	CASSSPGTSGRASEQYF	TGTGCCAGCAGCTCCCCCGGGACTAGCGGGAGGGCGTCCGAGCAGTACTTC